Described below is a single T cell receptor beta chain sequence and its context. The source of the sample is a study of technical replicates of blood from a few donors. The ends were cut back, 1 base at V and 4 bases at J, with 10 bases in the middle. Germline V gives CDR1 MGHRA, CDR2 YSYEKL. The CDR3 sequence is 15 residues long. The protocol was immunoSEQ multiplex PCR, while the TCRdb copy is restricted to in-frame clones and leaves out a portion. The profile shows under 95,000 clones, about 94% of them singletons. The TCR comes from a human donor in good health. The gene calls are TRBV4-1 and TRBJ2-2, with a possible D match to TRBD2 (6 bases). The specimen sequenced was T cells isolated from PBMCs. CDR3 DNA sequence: TGCGCCAGCAGCCAAGCAGGGCGGGGCACCGGGGAGCTGTTTTTT. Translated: CASSQAGRGTGELFF.